This TCR beta chain originates from a study of technical replicates of blood from four donors. Per the germline V gene, CDR1 is SGDLS and CDR2 is YYNGEE. The CDR3 is 11 amino acids. Between the trimmed V and J ends, which lost 0 bases and 7 bases, there was a span of 4 bases. Repertoires were generated with immunoSEQ multiplex PCR, while TCRdb's copy carries only in-frame clones and drops some. In the table there are under 95,000 clones, roughly 98% of which are singletons. The rearrangement links TRBV9 to TRBJ1-1; D is undetermined. The clonotype originates from a human donor in good health. Source material: T cells isolated from PBMCs. The CDR3 nucleotides read TGTGCCAGCAGCGTAGCGAGTGAAGCTTTCTTT. It encodes CASSVASEAFF.